Below are 26 T cell receptor beta chains sequenced from a single sample in a study of technical replicates of blood from a few donors. Using immunoSEQ multiplex PCR, the repertoire was profiled, and TCRdb retains in-frame clones only, with some absent. This sample has tens of thousands of clones, with more than 75% found just once. The sample comprised PBMCs. The receptors were sampled from a human donor in good health. Some clones in this sample may be carry-over from other donors' samples.

This clone was detected only once. V and J are TRBV5-6 and TRBJ1-5; possibly TRBD1 for D (6 bases). The CDR3 covers 14 residues. Germline CDR1 and CDR2: SGHDT and YYEEEE. Trimming removed 4 bases from V and 5 bases from J, with 13 bases in between. In nucleotides, the CDR3 is TGTGCCAGCAGCGTGGGGGGCATGGATCAGCCCCAGCATTTT. This encodes CASSVGGMDQPQHF.

The chain links TRBV9 to TRBJ1-1; D not certain. Deletions cut 4 bases from V and 4 bases from J, with 17 bases between. CDR1 and CDR2 from the germline V gene are SGDLS and YYNGEE. The length of the CDR3 is 15 residues. The CDR3 protein is CASSLKYEGTTEAFF. The CDR3 DNA sequence: TGTGCCAGCAGCCTCAAATATGAGGGAACCACTGAAGCTTTCTTT.

This rearrangement joins TRBV4-1 to TRBJ2-4; TRBD1 is a possible D gene (8 bases). V lost 2 bases and J lost 6, with 17 bases in between. This CDR3 has 16 amino acids. From germline, CDR1 is MGHRA and CDR2 YSYEKL. CDR3 region: CASSQTQGGGRNIQYF. CDR3 in DNA: TGCGCCAGCAGCCAAACACAGGGGGGGGGCCGAAACATTCAGTACTTC.

This chain connects TRBV19 to TRBJ2-2; D perhaps matches TRBD2 (6 bases). Deletions cut 7 bases from V and 6 bases from J, with 12 bases between. In germline, CDR1 is LNHDA, CDR2 SQIVND (reference sequence). The CDR3 contains 13 residues. CDR3 sequence: CASTWGGSGELFF. The CDR3 nucleotides read TGTGCCAGTACCTGGGGAGGCTCCGGGGAGCTGTTTTTT.

This clone ranks as medium-sized (0.01 to 0.1%). The genes are TRBV7-9 and TRBJ2-7; the D gene is possibly TRBD2 (6 bases). Trimming shortened V by 5 bases and J by 2 bases, and 13 bases separated the two germline ends. Germline CDR1 is SEHNR and CDR2 is FQNEAQ (reference sequence). CDR3 size: 14 residues. In nucleotides, the CDR3 is TGTGCCAGCAGCCCCCCGGGGGAGCCCTACGAGCAGTACTTC. Protein: CASSPPGEPYEQYF.

The chain recombines TRBV19 with TRBJ1-2; D uncertain. V dropped 3 bases and J dropped 10 bases, with 9 bases sitting between them. The CDR3 consists of 11 residues. Per the germline V gene, CDR1 is LNHDA and CDR2 is SQIVND (reference sequence). The CDR3 reads CASSIGGPYTF. CDR3 sequence (DNA): TGTGCCAGTAGTATTGGAGGCCCCTACACCTTC.

The chain carries TRBV18 and TRBJ2-5; D call uncertain. This CDR3 spans 13 amino acids. V was clipped by 3 bases and J by 2 bases, with 7 bases between them. The germline CDR1 and CDR2 sequences are KGHSH and LQKENI. This CDR3 is CASSPTRQETQYF. The CDR3 bases are TGTGCCAGCTCACCGACAAGGCAAGAGACCCAGTACTTC.

The chain links TRBV11-1 to TRBJ2-5; TRBD2 agrees at 11 bases. The J segment lost 5 bases and the V segment lost 3 bases, leaving 5 bases of the junction unmatched. Germline CDR1 and CDR2: SGHAT and FQDESV (reference sequence). The CDR3 runs 15 residues. CDR3 sequence reads: CASSFPSGGLETQYF. The CDR3, as DNA: TGTGCCAGCAGCTTCCCTAGCGGGGGGTTGGAGACCCAGTACTTC.

The chain joins TRBV18 to TRBJ2-1, with TRBD2 matching 8 bases. The CDR3 sequence is 16 residues long. After removal of 0 bases from V and 8 bases from J, the junction contained 9 bases not matched to a gene. Germline V lookup: CDR1 KGHSH, CDR2 LQKENI. This CDR3 is CASSPPHGLATYEQFF. CDR3 coding DNA: TGTGCCAGCTCACCACCTCATGGACTAGCTACGTATGAGCAGTTCTTC.

V gene TRBV12-2 combines with J gene TRBJ2-1; the table's D call TRBD2 went unverified against the DNA. TRBV12-2 is a recognized pseudogene. The CDR3 runs 15 residues. This CDR3 is CASRLFRGLYNEQFF. The CDR3 DNA sequence: TGTGCAAGTCGGTTATTTAGAGGGCTCTACAATGAGCAGTTCTTC.

The rearrangement uses TRBV27 and TRBJ2-7, with 7 bases fitting TRBD1. The V segment lost 3 bases and the J segment 3 bases; nucleotides outside the gene matches: 8. Germline V gene data show CDR1 as MNHEY and CDR2 as SMNVEV (reference sequence). There are 15 residues in the CDR3. CDR3 DNA: TGTGCCAGCAGTTTTGTAAGGGACAGAAACTACGAGCAGTACTTC. Translating it yields CASSFVRDRNYEQYF.

V and J are TRBV11-1 and TRBJ1-2, with no clear D. The CDR3 runs to 12 residues. Germline V lookup: CDR1 SGHAT, CDR2 FQDESV (reference sequence). V was pared by 5 bases and J by 8 bases, with 12 bases between. CDR3: CASSLGGNGYTF. CDR3 coding DNA: TGTGCCAGCAGCCTAGGCGGGAACGGCTACACCTTC.

The chain is built from TRBV14 and TRBJ1-5; 8 nucleotides align to TRBD1. V gave up 4 bases and J gave up 3 bases; unmatched junction bases: 8. Looked up from germline, CDR1 is SGHDN and CDR2 is FVKESK. This CDR3 contains 16 residues. CDR3 amino acids: CASSRIDRGLNQPQHF. CDR3 in DNA: TGTGCCAGCAGCCGCATAGACAGGGGCCTCAATCAGCCCCAGCATTTT.

CDR3 in amino acids: CASSRYTGTGRDNEQFF. DNA of the CDR3: TGTGCCAGCAGTCGATATACCGGGACAGGGAGGGACAATGAGCAGTTCTTC. The J gene is TRBJ2-1, the V gene TRBV5-6; 9 bases match TRBD1. CDR1 is SGHDT, CDR2 YYEEEE, per germline. After removal of 5 bases from V and 5 bases from J, the junction contained 14 bases not matched to a gene. The CDR3 loop spans 17 amino acids.

J is TRBJ1-2 and V is TRBV19; D gene unclear. V lost 6 bases to trimming and J lost 5 bases, with 16 bases between them. Germline-derived CDR1 and CDR2 are LNHDA and SQIVND (reference sequence). The CDR3 extends over 14 amino acids. This chain's CDR3 is CASSNPERFYGYTF. CDR3 DNA sequence: TGTGCCAGTAGCAATCCCGAGAGATTTTATGGCTACACCTTC.

The rearrangement uses TRBV6-1 and TRBJ1-4; a weak D match, TRBD1 (6 bases). V lost 9 bases and J lost 0, with 14 bases in between. The CDR3 has 15 residues. Germline lookup yields CDR1 MNHNS and CDR2 SASEGT. CDR3 sequence (DNA): TGTGCCAGTGGGGGCGGCTCTGCAACTAATGAAAAACTGTTTTTT. Its translation is CASGGGSATNEKLFF.

The chain is built from TRBV5-1 and TRBJ2-5; 9 bases align to TRBD2. V lost 7 bases to trimming and J lost 4 bases; unmatched junction nucleotides: 11. Germline V gene lookup returns CDR1 SGHRS and CDR2 YFSETQ. CDR3 length equals 15 residues. The CDR3, as DNA: TGCGCCAGCGGTTCGGGCGGGAGGGCCAGAGAGACCCAGTACTTC. Translation gives CASGSGGRARETQYF.

CDR3 in DNA: TGCAGCGTTAAAACAGGGTTAGATCAGCCCCAGCATTTT. The encoded protein is CSVKTGLDQPQHF. This rearrangement joins TRBV29-1 to TRBJ1-5; tentatively, D is TRBD1 (6 bases). V was shortened by 5 bases and J by 5 bases, with 13 bases between the two germline ends. The CDR3 runs 13 residues. The germline V gene encodes CDR1 SQVTM and CDR2 ANQGSEA.

This clone was counted a few times. This chain uses TRBV7-3 with TRBJ2-7; 9 nucleotides agree with TRBD2. CDR1 is SGHTA and CDR2 is FQGTGA in the germline V gene. V was pared by 0 bases and J by 0 bases, with 6 bases of the junction left unmatched. The CDR3 is 17 residues long. The CDR3 loop is CASSLTSGGAVSYEQYF. In DNA form, the CDR3 reads TGTGCCAGCAGCTTAACTAGCGGGGGAGCAGTCTCCTACGAGCAGTACTTC.

V is TRBV6-5 and J is TRBJ1-1; D is uncertain. The CDR3 sequence is 15 residues long. Germline V gene sequence: CDR1 MNHEY, CDR2 SVGAGI. V shed 0 bases and J shed 0 bases, with 8 bases lying between them. CDR3 nucleotide sequence: TGTGCCAGCAGTTACTCGAAACAGATGAACACTGAAGCTTTCTTT. It translates to CASSYSKQMNTEAFF.

This clone has a single count. The chain employs TRBV5-6 and TRBJ1-6, with D perhaps matching TRBD1 (5 bases). This CDR3 is 14 amino acids long. Per germline, CDR1 SGHDT and CDR2 YYEEEE. The germline V and J ends were trimmed by 5 bases and 4 bases, with 10 bases remaining between them. CDR3 sequence reads: CASRLEGYNSPLHF. CDR3 nucleotide sequence: TGTGCCAGCAGGCTGGAGGGGTATAATTCACCCCTCCACTTT.

The chain has TRBV4-2 and TRBJ2-5; D is ambiguous. Per the germline V gene, CDR1 is LGHNA and CDR2 is YNFKEQ. This CDR3 comprises 16 residues. The ends were cut back, 0 bases at V and 7 bases at J, with 18 bases in the middle. CDR3 sequence: CASSQDQNSQGATQYF. The CDR3 coding sequence is TGTGCCAGCAGCCAAGATCAGAACTCCCAAGGAGCGACCCAGTACTTC.

The chain uses TRBV10-1 and TRBJ1-2, with D maybe TRBD1 (5 bases). Trimming shortened V by 0 bases and J by 3 bases, and 8 bases separated the two germline ends. Germline assignment: CDR1 WNHNN and CDR2 SYGVQD (reference sequence). This CDR3 has 14 amino acids. DNA of the CDR3: TGCGCCAGCAGTGAGTCTACAGGACACTATGGCTACACCTTC. Translation gives CASSESTGHYGYTF.

The rearrangement uses TRBV7-9 and TRBJ2-3; 9 bases agree with TRBD2. V was clipped by 3 bases and J by 4 bases; unmatched bases: 8. The V gene's germline CDR1 is SEHNR and CDR2 FQNEAQ (reference sequence). This CDR3 spans 16 amino acids. The CDR3 region is CASSFTGGRAPDTQYF. CDR3 sequence (DNA): TGTGCCAGCAGCTTTACCGGCGGGAGGGCCCCAGATACGCAGTATTTT.

The chain carries TRBV5-1 and TRBJ2-3, with 7 bases matching TRBD2. This CDR3 comprises 17 residues. CDR1 and CDR2 from the germline V gene are SGHRS and YFSETQ. V trimming: 0 bases; J trimming: 2 bases; junction bases outside the gene matches: 9. CDR3 in amino acids: CASSLGQRGLHTDTQYF. CDR3 nucleotide sequence: TGCGCCAGCAGCTTGGGGCAGCGGGGTCTACACACAGATACGCAGTATTTT.

V is TRBV14 and J is TRBJ2-1; D possibly corresponds to TRBD2 (6 bases). The CDR3 is 14 amino acids. Looked up from germline, CDR1 is SGHDN and CDR2 is FVKESK. V shed 0 bases and J shed 10 bases, with 13 bases lying between them. CDR3: CASSQDFGGAEQFF. The CDR3 nucleotides are TGTGCCAGCAGCCAAGATTTTGGAGGGGCCGAGCAGTTCTTC.